Reported below is one TCR beta chain. By how much of the sample it makes up, this clone is medium-sized (0.01 to 0.1%). Its binding antigen is unknown. One base away there is no much larger clone; base qualities are not given. The data belong to a study of T cells in localized non-small cell lung cancer (TCRdb year 2020). A note on the overall study: The study examined T cell repertoires in under 300 patients with early-stage NSCLC and compared tumors with uninvolved tumor-adjacent lungs. The cohort comprised roughly 220 treatment-naïve NSCLC patients with resected, localized lung tumors. A mean age of 66.3 years was recorded for the NSCLC patients, of whom roughly 130 were male and 85 to 110 were female.

The investigation overall reported the following: Since the design was exploratory, TCR variables were selected using unadjusted p-values with no false-discovery rate correction. Uninvolved tumor-adjacent lung showed the highest T cell clonality, higher than tumor, which suggests more focused antigenic responses in the uninvolved tumor-adjacent lung. A median of 57 of the top 100 tumor clones turned up in the paired uninvolved adjacent lung, and approximately 30 of those clones also ranked among the top 100 of that same adjacent lung. Multi-region tumor sequencing was not performed, so intratumor heterogeneity could not be excluded. Higher T cell density in blood was associated with longer overall survival, whereas higher clonality in adjacent lung was associated with shorter survival.

The junction shows trimming of 2 bases on V and 4 bases on J, plus 11 bases between the germline ends. Taken from cysteine to phenylalanine, the CDR3 has 14 residues. The kept DNA is CDR3 alone, 42 bases in frame from the first base. The CDR1 and CDR2 encoded by the germline V gene are SGHNT and YENEEA. Uninvolved adjacent lung was obtained at least 2 cm from the tumor margin, and the absence of atypia was confirmed by two independent pathologists. At diagnosis, peripheral blood, uninvolved tumor-adjacent lung and tumor were collected and were preserved as a mix of fresh-frozen and FFPE material. TCR beta CDR3 regions were sequenced from DNA using the immunoSEQ Assay. On the study's bioinformatics: To compute T cell density, TCR beta template counts were normalized to usable DNA, which was estimated by amplifying housekeeping genes. The preseqR package was used to estimate richness by extrapolating to 400,000 templates for PBMC samples and to 120,000 templates for tissue samples. Clonality was defined as one minus Pielou's evenness. Tissue-enriched TCRs were identified through differential abundance testing performed on productive amino-acid clonotypes, with a minimum total count of 5 and an alpha of 0.1. Repertoire overlap between compartments was quantified with the Jaccard Index and Morisita Overlap Index. TCR beta CDR3s were clustered by GLIPH together with public tetramer-defined viral CDR3s, and at least three viral sequences plus V-gene enrichment were required for viral motifs. Here the immuneACCESS table is served through TCRdb, limited to in-frame sequences with V and J called. Missing clones are a known gap in these copies; in checked studies unresolved V genes cover under half, and the rest lacks a known reason. Clone size and the V and J calls come from that table; the DNA yielded D and trimming. The sample includes roughly 2,700 clones, with over 25% observed a single time. Less than 9% of the sample is taken by the ten largest.

The receptor chain draws on TRBV11-3 and TRBJ1-1; the D gene is not confidently resolved. The sequence was collected from a man between 40 and 70 years old with stage I lung adenocarcinoma. Material: normal lung tissue next to the tumor, obtained before any cancer treatment. In nucleotide form, the sequence is TGTGCCAGCAGCTTATCTTTCCCCCCCACTGAAGCTTTCTTT. Translation gives CASSLSFPPTEAFF.